This entry lists 8 T cell receptor beta chains sequenced from one sample in a study of shared clonotypes between healthy human individuals. The repertoire was sequenced with immunoSEQ multiplex PCR; TCRdb's copy has only in-frame clones and lacks some. The sample yields 950,000 to 1,100,000 clones, 75% to 80% seen once. The sequenced material came from memory CD4+ T cells from PBMCs. Subset of the sample: CD45RA-negative fraction. The source of these receptors is a man aged 18 to 30 in good health. Some clones in this sample may be carry-over from other donors' samples.

V is TRBV7-7 and J is TRBJ2-7; 8 bases are a match to TRBD1. CDR1 SSHAT and CDR2 FNYEAQ come from the germline V gene (reference sequence). This CDR3 comprises 15 residues. V trimming: 3 bases; J trimming: 2 bases; junction bases outside the gene matches: 6. Written as DNA, the CDR3 is TGTGCCAGCAGCTTCGGGACAGGACCTACCTACGAGCAGTACTTC. It codes for CASSFGTGPTYEQYF.

The chain is built from TRBV4-1 and TRBJ1-3; D gene unclear. CDR3 size: 15 residues. The V end lost 1 base, the J end lost 0 bases, and 7 bases lay between the germline ends. Germline V lookup: CDR1 MGHRA, CDR2 YSYEKL. The CDR3 bases are TGCGCCAGCAGCCAAGGGATTGCCTCTGGAAACACCATATATTTT. Translation: CASSQGIASGNTIYF.

As DNA, the CDR3 is TGTGCCAGCAGCTTAAGGAACCCATCGAGCACAGATACGCAGTATTTT. Residues: CASSLRNPSSTDTQYF. This chain connects TRBV11-2 to TRBJ2-3; D is uncertain. This CDR3 spans 16 amino acids. Deletions cut 2 bases from V and 0 bases from J, with 12 bases between. The germline CDR1 and CDR2 sequences are SGHAT and FQNNGV.

Details on this clone: Other DNA sequences from this sample encode an identical CDR3 as well. The chain carries TRBV28 and TRBJ2-5; tentatively, D is TRBD2 (5 bases). The ends were cut back, 7 bases at V and 5 bases at J, with 8 bases in the middle. The germline gives CDR1 MDHEN, CDR2 SYDVKM. The CDR3 runs to 11 residues. CDR3: CASTREETQYF. DNA for the CDR3: TGTGCCAGCACTAGGGAGGAGACCCAGTACTTC.

The chain combines TRBV28 with TRBJ2-7; TRBD2 agrees at 7 bases. After removal of 4 bases from V and 7 bases from J, the junction contained 13 bases not matched to a gene. Germline V gene data show CDR1 as MDHEN and CDR2 as SYDVKM. This CDR3 has 15 amino acids. The CDR3: CASSSGGEKTKEQYF. The CDR3 nucleotides are TGTGCCAGCAGTTCGGGGGGAGAAAAGACAAAAGAGCAGTACTTC.

In this sample, this clone turned up a few times. The chain carries TRBV30 and TRBJ1-1; D call uncertain. Trimming pared 4 bases from V and 1 base from J, leaving 10 bases between. The CDR3 length is 13 residues. The V gene's germline CDR1 is GTSNPN and CDR2 SVGIG (reference sequence). CDR3 amino acids: CAWNRGWNTEAFF. CDR3 sequence (DNA): TGTGCCTGGAATCGCGGATGGAACACTGAAGCTTTCTTT.

In this sample, this clone turned up once. The genes are TRBV27 and TRBJ2-7; 9 nucleotides line up with TRBD2. Trimming cost V 3 bases and J 7 bases; bases outside gene matches: 10. This CDR3 is 15 amino acids long. Germline values: CDR1 MNHEY, CDR2 SMNVEV (reference sequence). The CDR3 DNA reads as TGTGCCAGCAGTTTGAAAATAGCGGGAGTAGGAGAGCAGTACTTC. Its translation is CASSLKIAGVGEQYF.

The chain combines TRBV4-3 with TRBJ2-2, with 7 bases fitting TRBD1. Germline V CDR1 and CDR2: LGHNA, YSLEER. V was pared by 0 bases and J by 4 bases, with 2 bases of the junction left unmatched. The CDR3 extends over 15 amino acids. DNA for the CDR3: TGCGCCAGCAGCCAAGAAGGACAGGCCACCGGGGAGCTGTTTTTT. Amino acid sequence: CASSQEGQATGELFF.